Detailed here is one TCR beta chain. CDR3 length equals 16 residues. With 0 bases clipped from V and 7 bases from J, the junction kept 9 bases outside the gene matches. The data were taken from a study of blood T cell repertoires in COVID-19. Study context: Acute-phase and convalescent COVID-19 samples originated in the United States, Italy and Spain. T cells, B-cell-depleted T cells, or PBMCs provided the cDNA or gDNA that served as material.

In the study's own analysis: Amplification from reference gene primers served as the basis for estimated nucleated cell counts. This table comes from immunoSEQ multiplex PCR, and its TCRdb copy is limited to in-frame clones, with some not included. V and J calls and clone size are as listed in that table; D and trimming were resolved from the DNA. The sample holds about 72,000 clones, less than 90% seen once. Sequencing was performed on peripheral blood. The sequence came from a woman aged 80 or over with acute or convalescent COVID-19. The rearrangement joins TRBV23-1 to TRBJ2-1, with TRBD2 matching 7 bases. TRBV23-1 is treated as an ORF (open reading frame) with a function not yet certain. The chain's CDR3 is CASSQSVGEGRNEQFF. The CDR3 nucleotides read TGCGCCAGCAGTCAATCGGTGGGGGAGGGGCGGAATGAGCAGTTCTTC.